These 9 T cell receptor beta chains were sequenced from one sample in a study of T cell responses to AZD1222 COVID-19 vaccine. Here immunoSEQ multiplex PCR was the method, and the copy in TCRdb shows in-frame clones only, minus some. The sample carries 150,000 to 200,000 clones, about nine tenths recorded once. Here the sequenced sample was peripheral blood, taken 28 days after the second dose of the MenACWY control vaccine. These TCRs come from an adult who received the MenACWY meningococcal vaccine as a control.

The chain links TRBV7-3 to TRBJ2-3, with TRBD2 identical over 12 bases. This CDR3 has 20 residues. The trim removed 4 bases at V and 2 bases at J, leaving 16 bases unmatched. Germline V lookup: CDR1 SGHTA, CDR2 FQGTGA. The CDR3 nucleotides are TGTGCCAGCAGCTCCTCCCCGGCTAGCGGGAGGGCCGTGAACACAGATACGCAGTATTTT. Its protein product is CASSSSPASGRAVNTDTQYF.

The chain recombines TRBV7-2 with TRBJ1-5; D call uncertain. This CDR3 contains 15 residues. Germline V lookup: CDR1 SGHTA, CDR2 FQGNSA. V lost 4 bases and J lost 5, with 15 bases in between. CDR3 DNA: TGTGCCAGCAGCTCCCTCTCAGGACGCGATCAGCCCCAGCATTTT. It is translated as CASSSLSGRDQPQHF. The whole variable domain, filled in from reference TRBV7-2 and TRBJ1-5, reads GAGVSQSPSNKVTEKGKDVELRCDPISGHTALYWYRQSLGQGLEFLIYFQGNSAPDKSGLPSDRFSAERTGGSVSTLTIQRTQQEDSAVYLCASSSLSGRDQPQHFGDGTRLSIL.

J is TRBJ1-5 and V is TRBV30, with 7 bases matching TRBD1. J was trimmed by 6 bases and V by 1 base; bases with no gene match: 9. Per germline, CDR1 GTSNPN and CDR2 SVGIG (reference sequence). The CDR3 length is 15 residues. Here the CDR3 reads CAWSEGTEVGQPQHF. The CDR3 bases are TGTGCCTGGAGTGAGGGGACAGAAGTCGGTCAGCCCCAGCATTTT.

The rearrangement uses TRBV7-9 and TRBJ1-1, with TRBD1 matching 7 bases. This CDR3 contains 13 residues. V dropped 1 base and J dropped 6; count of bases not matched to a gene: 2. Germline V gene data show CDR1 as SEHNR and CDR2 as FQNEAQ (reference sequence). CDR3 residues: CASSLGGGSEAFF. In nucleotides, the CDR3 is TGTGCCAGCAGCTTAGGAGGGGGCTCTGAAGCTTTCTTT.

CDR3 DNA: TGTGCCAGCAATGCAGGGACATCCTACGAGCAGTACTTC. Translating gives CASNAGTSYEQYF. The genes are TRBV11-2 and TRBJ2-7, with TRBD1 as a possible D gene (6 bases). CDR1 and CDR2 from the germline V gene are SGHAT and FQNNGV. CDR3 size: 13 residues. The V gene lost 7 bases and the J gene lost 1 base, with 11 bases spanning the gap.

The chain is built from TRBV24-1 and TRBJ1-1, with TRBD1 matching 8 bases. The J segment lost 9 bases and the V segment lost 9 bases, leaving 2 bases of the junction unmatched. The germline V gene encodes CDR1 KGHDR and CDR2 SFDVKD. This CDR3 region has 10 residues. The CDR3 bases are TGTGCCACCCCAGGGGGCAAAGCTTTCTTT. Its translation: CATPGGKAFF.

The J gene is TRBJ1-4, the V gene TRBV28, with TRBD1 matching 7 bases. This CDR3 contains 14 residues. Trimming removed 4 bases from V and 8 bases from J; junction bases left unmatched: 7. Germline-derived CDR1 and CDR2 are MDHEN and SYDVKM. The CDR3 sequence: CASSYRGRKEKLFF. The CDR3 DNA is TGTGCCAGCAGTTACAGGGGAAGGAAGGAAAAACTGTTTTTT.

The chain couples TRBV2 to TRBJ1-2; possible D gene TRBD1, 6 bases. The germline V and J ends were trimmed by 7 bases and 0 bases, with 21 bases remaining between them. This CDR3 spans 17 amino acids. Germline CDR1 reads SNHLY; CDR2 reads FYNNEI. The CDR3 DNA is TGTGCCAGCAAGGCCCCGGGGGCAGTCCAAGCTAACTATGGCTACACCTTC. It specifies CASKAPGAVQANYGYTF.

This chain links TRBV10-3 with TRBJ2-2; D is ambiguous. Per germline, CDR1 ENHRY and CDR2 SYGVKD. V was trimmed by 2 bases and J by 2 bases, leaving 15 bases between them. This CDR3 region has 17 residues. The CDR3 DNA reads TGTGCCATCAGTGAGGAGATAGGGCCCCTTAACACCGGGGAGCTGTTTTTT. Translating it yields CAISEEIGPLNTGELFF.